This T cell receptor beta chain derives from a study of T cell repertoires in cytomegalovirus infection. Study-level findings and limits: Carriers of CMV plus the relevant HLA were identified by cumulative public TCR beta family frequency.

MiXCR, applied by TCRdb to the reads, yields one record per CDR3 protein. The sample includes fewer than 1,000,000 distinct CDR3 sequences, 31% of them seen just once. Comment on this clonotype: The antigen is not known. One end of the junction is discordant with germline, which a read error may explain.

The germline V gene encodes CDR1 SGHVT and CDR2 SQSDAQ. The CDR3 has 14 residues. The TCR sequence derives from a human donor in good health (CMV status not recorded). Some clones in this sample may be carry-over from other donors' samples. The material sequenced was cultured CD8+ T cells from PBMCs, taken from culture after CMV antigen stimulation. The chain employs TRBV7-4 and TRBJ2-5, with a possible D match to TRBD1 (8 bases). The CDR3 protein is CAGSPDREGETQYF. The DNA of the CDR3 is TGTGCCGGCAGCCCGGACAGGGAGGGAGAGACCCAGTACTTC.